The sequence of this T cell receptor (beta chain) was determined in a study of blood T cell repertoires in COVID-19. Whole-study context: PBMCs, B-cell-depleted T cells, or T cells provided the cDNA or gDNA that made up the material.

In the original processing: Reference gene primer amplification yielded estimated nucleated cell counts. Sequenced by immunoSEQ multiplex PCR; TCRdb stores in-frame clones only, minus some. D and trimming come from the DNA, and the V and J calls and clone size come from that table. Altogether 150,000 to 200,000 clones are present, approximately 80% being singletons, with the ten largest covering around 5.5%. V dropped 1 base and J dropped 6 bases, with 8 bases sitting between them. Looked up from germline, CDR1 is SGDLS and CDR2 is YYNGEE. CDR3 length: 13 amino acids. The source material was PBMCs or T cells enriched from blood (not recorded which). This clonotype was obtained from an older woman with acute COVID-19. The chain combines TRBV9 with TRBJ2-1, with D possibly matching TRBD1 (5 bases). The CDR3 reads CASSVKTGNEQFF. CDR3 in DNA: TGTGCCAGCAGCGTAAAAACAGGCAATGAGCAGTTCTTC.